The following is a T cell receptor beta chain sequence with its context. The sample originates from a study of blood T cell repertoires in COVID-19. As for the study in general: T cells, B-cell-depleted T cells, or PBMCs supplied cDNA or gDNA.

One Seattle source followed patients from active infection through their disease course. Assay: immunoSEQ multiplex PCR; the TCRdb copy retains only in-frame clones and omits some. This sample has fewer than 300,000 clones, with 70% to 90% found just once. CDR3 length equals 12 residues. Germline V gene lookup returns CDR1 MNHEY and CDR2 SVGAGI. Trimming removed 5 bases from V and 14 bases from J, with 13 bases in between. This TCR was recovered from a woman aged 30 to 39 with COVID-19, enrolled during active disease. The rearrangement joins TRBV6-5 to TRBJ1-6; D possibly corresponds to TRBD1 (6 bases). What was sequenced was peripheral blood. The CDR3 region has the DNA TGTGCCAGCAGTAACGGGGGGCGGGCCCTCCACTTT. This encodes CASSNGGRALHF.